The 20 T cell receptor beta chains given below trace back to one sample, sequenced in a study of cytomegalovirus exposure and HLA in healthy donors. TCRdb keeps only in-frame clones here, not all; method: immunoSEQ multiplex PCR. The table includes some 170,000 clones, around 87% detected once. The sequenced material came from PBMCs. All receptors come from a woman aged 25 to 39 in good health and CMV-seronegative.

This rearrangement joins TRBV5-1 to TRBJ2-3; 11 positions match TRBD2. Germline V gene lookup returns CDR1 SGHRS and CDR2 YFSETQ. This CDR3 region has 16 residues. V was pared by 0 bases and J by 5 bases, with 5 bases of the junction left unmatched. CDR3 in DNA: TGCGCCAGCAGCTTGGTTAGCGGGGGGGCCGAAGATACGCAGTATTTT. Translating gives CASSLVSGGAEDTQYF.

This sequence joins TRBV2 and TRBJ1-3; D perhaps matches TRBD1 (5 bases). Trimming shortened V by 6 bases and J by 3 bases, and 21 bases separated the two germline ends. The length of the CDR3 is 17 residues. Germline V gives CDR1 SNHLY, CDR2 FYNNEI. CDR3 nucleotide sequence: TGTGCCAGCAGCCTCAACCGGGAGGGACCATATGGAAACACCATATATTTT. It encodes CASSLNREGPYGNTIYF.

V usage is TRBV2 and J usage is TRBJ2-5; 9 bases line up with TRBD2. From germline, CDR1 is SNHLY and CDR2 FYNNEI. CDR3 length: 14 amino acids. The ends lost 6 bases at V and 5 bases at J; junction bases unmatched: 7. CDR3 sequence: CASSDGLARETQYF. CDR3 coding DNA: TGTGCCAGCAGCGATGGACTAGCGAGGGAGACCCAGTACTTC.

The rearrangement links TRBV14 to TRBJ1-2, with 9 bases lining up with TRBD1. V was pared by 4 bases and J by 6 bases, with 9 bases of the junction left unmatched. The germline V gene encodes CDR1 SGHDN and CDR2 FVKESK. CDR3 length equals 15 residues. The CDR3 is CASSPPGTGINGYTF. The DNA for the CDR3 is TGTGCCAGCAGCCCTCCCGGGACAGGGATAAATGGCTACACCTTC.

This clone was seen once. The chain employs TRBV7-9 and TRBJ1-4; possible D gene TRBD1, 5 bases. The germline V and J ends were trimmed by 5 bases and 2 bases, with 15 bases remaining between them. The V gene's germline CDR1 is SEHNR and CDR2 FQNEAQ (reference sequence). CDR3 length: 16 residues. CDR3 amino acids: CASSPTGGNTNEKLFF. The CDR3 region has the DNA TGTGCCAGCAGCCCTACGGGGGGGAACACTAATGAAAAACTGTTTTTT.

J is TRBJ1-1 and V is TRBV11-2; no definite D call. Trimming cost V 8 bases and J 2 bases, with 9 bases left between them. Per the germline V gene, CDR1 is SGHAT and CDR2 is FQNNGV. The CDR3 spans 12 residues. The CDR3 loop reads CASLSLNTEAFF. The CDR3 DNA follows: TGTGCCAGCCTCTCGCTAAACACTGAAGCTTTCTTT.

J is TRBJ2-7 and V is TRBV19, with D possibly matching TRBD1 (5 bases). The CDR3 runs to 14 residues. V was trimmed by 3 bases and J by 5 bases, leaving 14 bases between them. The germline V gene has CDR1 LNHDA and CDR2 SQIVND (reference sequence). The CDR3, as DNA: TGTGCCAGTAGTATCAAGCTGGGCAGGGACGAGCAGTACTTC. Translating gives CASSIKLGRDEQYF.

This clone occurred once. The chain carries TRBV29-1 and TRBJ1-1; D uncertain. Trimming cost V 4 bases and J 1 base, with 10 bases left between them. The CDR3 totals 13 residues. Per germline, CDR1 SQVTM and CDR2 ANQGSEA. The CDR3 DNA reads TGCAGCGTTGTTGGGCCAGGGAACACTGAAGCTTTCTTT. Translation: CSVVGPGNTEAFF.

The chain joins TRBV9 to TRBJ2-1; a weak D match, TRBD2 (5 bases). The germline gives CDR1 SGDLS, CDR2 YYNGEE. V lost 2 bases to trimming and J lost 3 bases, with 12 bases between them. The CDR3 loop spans 15 amino acids. The CDR3 reads CASSVTVALYNEQFF. The DNA for the CDR3 is TGTGCCAGCAGCGTGACGGTAGCGCTCTACAATGAGCAGTTCTTC.

J is TRBJ2-7 and V is TRBV6-1; TRBD2 matches 13 bases. The V gene end was trimmed by 3 bases and the J gene end by 8 bases; junction bases not matched to a gene: 7. This CDR3 has 15 residues. The V gene's germline CDR1 is MNHNS and CDR2 SASEGT. CDR3 nucleotides: TGTGCCAGCAGTGACCGGACTAGCGGGGGCTCCAAGCAGTACTTC. Protein: CASSDRTSGGSKQYF.

The genes are TRBV27 and TRBJ2-3; 11 bases agree with TRBD2. Germline CDR1 reads MNHEY; CDR2 reads SMNVEV (reference sequence). The CDR3 is 15 amino acids. The J segment lost 4 bases and the V segment lost 5 bases, leaving 5 bases of the junction unmatched. The CDR3 DNA follows: TGTGCCAGCAGTCCCCTAGCGGGGGGTCCAGATACGCAGTATTTT. The encoded protein is CASSPLAGGPDTQYF.

V gene TRBV5-6 combines with J gene TRBJ2-3, with 13 bases aligning to TRBD2. CDR1 is SGHDT, CDR2 YYEEEE, per germline. The CDR3 consists of 16 residues. V lost 2 bases to trimming and J lost 6 bases; unmatched junction nucleotides: 6. CDR3: CASSLLAGGPPDTQYF. The DNA of the CDR3 is TGTGCCAGCAGCTTACTAGCGGGGGGGCCTCCGGATACGCAGTATTTT.

The chain uses TRBV5-6 and TRBJ2-7, with 13 bases that match TRBD2. The V and J ends lost 2 bases and 7 bases, in that order; junction bases with no gene match: 18. This CDR3 spans 19 amino acids. Germline V gives CDR1 SGHDT, CDR2 YYEEEE. Written as DNA, the CDR3 is TGTGCCAGCAGCTTACTAGCGGGGGGGCTGATGCCCCATTTTAGGGAGCAGTACTTC. This translates into CASSLLAGGLMPHFREQYF.

CDR3 amino acids: CASSFRGQAGNTIYF. CDR3 sequence (DNA): TGTGCCAGCAGCTTCAGAGGACAGGCAGGAAACACCATATATTTT. The chain joins TRBV13 to TRBJ1-3; 7 bases are shared with TRBD1. The CDR3 loop spans 15 amino acids. The V segment lost 3 bases and the J segment 4 bases; nucleotides outside the gene matches: 6. Germline lookup yields CDR1 PRHDT and CDR2 FYEKMQ (reference sequence).

This chain's CDR3 is CASSPEQVAQPQHF. The CDR3 DNA reads TGTGCCAGTAGTCCCGAACAGGTGGCCCAGCCCCAGCATTTT. The rearrangement links TRBV19 to TRBJ1-5; a weak D match, TRBD1 (5 bases). The CDR3 is 14 amino acids. The V and J ends lost 5 bases and 7 bases respectively, with 15 bases between them. Germline V gives CDR1 LNHDA, CDR2 SQIVND (reference sequence).

The chain joins TRBV6-6 to TRBJ2-3, with 11 nucleotides matching TRBD2. This CDR3 is 16 amino acids long. J was trimmed by 4 bases and V by 1 base; bases with no gene match: 4. Looked up from germline, CDR1 is MNHNY and CDR2 is SVGAGI (reference sequence). This chain's CDR3 is CASSYLGTSGSDTQYF. The CDR3 DNA reads TGTGCCAGCAGTTACTTGGGGACTAGCGGCTCAGATACGCAGTATTTT.

This clone was detected only once. CDR3 region: CAIRGGFGSTDTQYF. In DNA form, the CDR3 reads TGTGCCATCAGGGGGGGGTTTGGGTCCACAGATACGCAGTATTTT. This sequence joins TRBV10-3 and TRBJ2-3; the match to TRBD2 covers 7 bases. CDR1 is ENHRY and CDR2 is SYGVKD in the germline V gene. This CDR3 has 15 amino acids. Trimming at V came to 6 bases and at J to 2 bases, leaving 8 bases not matched to a gene.

The V gene is TRBV18, the J gene TRBJ2-2; TRBD2 matches at 8 bases. Looked up from germline, CDR1 is KGHSH and CDR2 is LQKENI. The CDR3 spans 14 residues. V shed 3 bases, J shed 5 bases, and the junction held 2 bases outside the gene matches. The CDR3 is CASSPQRGTGELFF. CDR3 nucleotides: TGTGCCAGCTCACCCCAGCGGGGGACCGGGGAGCTGTTTTTT.

The chain has TRBV7-2 and TRBJ1-6; 9 bases agree with TRBD1. CDR3 length equals 16 residues. Trimming removed 5 bases from V and 10 bases from J; junction bases left unmatched: 12. Germline V gene lookup returns CDR1 SGHTA and CDR2 FQGNSA. The CDR3 DNA reads as TGTGCCAGCAGCATCACCGGGACAGGGAAGGACTCACCCCTCCACTTT. Translating it yields CASSITGTGKDSPLHF.

The gene calls are TRBV7-7 and TRBJ2-4; possible D gene TRBD2, 7 bases. Germline assignment: CDR1 SSHAT and CDR2 FNYEAQ (reference sequence). The V and J ends lost 2 bases and 3 bases respectively, with 17 bases between them. The CDR3 covers 17 residues. The CDR3 nucleotides are TGTGCCAGCAGCTTACCCCGGGGAGGGGGAGTCAAAAACATTCAGTACTTC. Translated: CASSLPRGGGVKNIQYF.